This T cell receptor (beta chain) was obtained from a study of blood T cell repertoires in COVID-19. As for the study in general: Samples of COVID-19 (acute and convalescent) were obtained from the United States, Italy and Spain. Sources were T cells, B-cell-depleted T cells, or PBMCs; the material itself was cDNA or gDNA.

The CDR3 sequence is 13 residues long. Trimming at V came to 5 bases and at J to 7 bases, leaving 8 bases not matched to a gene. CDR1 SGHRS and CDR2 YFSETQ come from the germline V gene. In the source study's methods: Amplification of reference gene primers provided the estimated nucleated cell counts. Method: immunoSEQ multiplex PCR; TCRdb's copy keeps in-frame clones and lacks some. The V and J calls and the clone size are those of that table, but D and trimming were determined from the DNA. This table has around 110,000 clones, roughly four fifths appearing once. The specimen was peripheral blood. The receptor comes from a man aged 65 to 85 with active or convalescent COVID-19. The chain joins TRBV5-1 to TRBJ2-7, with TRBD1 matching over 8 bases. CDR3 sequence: CASSQDRVREQYF. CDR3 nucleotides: TGCGCCAGCAGTCAGGACAGGGTCAGGGAGCAGTACTTC.